This T cell receptor (beta chain) derives from a study of brain T cells in children with intractable seizures. Time point indicated: blood from clinic visit 5 months post-surgery; TSC patient then seizure free. CDR3 size: 13 residues. The V and J ends lost 0 bases and 9 bases respectively, with 11 bases between them. CDR1 and CDR2 (germline): SGHDN, FVKESK. TCRdb keeps only in-frame clones here, not all; method: immunoSEQ multiplex PCR. This sample has about 340,000 clones, with over 90% found just once. The sequence came from a boy under two years old with tuberous sclerosis and intractable seizures. The material was peripheral blood, obtained more than 4 months after surgery. This chain joins TRBV14 and TRBJ1-1; the D gene is possibly TRBD1 (5 bases). CDR3 bases: TGTGCCAGCAGCCAAGATCTGGGGCCTCAAGCTTTCTTT. Translating it yields CASSQDLGPQAFF.